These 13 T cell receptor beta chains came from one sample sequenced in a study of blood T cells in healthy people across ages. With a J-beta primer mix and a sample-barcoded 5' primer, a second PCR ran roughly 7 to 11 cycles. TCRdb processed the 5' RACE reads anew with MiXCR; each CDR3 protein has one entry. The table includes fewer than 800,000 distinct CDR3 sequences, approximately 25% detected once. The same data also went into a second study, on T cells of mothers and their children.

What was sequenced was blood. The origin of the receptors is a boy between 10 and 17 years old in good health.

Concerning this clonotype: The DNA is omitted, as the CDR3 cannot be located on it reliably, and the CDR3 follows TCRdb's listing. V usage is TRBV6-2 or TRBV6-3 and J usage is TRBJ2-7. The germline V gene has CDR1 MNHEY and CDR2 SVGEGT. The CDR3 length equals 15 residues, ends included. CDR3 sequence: CASSSSTGTPYEQYF.

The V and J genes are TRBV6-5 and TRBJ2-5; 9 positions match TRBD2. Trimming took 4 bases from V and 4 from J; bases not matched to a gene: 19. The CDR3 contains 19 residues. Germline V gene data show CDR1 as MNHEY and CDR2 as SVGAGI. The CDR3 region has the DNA TGTGCCAGCAGTTCTAATATAAAGTATCAGCGGGGGGCGGGAGAGACCCAGTACTTC. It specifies CASSSNIKYQRGAGETQYF.

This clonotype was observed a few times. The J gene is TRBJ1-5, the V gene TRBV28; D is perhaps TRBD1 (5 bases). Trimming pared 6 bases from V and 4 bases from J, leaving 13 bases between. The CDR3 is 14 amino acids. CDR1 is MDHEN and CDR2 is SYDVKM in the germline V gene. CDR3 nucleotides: TGTGCCAGCAGCCCCCACGGGGGGAATCAGCCCCAGCATTTT. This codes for CASSPHGGNQPQHF.

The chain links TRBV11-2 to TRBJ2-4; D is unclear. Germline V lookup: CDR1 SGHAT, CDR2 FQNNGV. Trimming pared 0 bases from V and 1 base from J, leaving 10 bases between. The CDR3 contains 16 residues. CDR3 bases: TGTGCCAGCAGCTTAGAACCTGGCGATGCCAAAAACATTCAGTACTTC. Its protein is CASSLEPGDAKNIQYF.

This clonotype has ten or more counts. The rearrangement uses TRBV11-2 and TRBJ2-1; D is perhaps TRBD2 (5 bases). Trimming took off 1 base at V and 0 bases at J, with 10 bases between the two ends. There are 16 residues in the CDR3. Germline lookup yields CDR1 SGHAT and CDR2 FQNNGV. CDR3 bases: TGTGCCAGCAGCTTAGTGGGGAGTAGCTCCTACAATGAGCAGTTCTTC. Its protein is CASSLVGSSSYNEQFF.

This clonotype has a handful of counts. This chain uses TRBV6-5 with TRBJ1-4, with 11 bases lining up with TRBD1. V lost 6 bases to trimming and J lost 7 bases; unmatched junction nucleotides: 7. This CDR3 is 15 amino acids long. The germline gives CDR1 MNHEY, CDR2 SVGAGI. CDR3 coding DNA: TGTGCCAGCAGACCCCGGACAGGGGGCTTTGAAAAACTGTTTTTT. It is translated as CASRPRTGGFEKLFF.

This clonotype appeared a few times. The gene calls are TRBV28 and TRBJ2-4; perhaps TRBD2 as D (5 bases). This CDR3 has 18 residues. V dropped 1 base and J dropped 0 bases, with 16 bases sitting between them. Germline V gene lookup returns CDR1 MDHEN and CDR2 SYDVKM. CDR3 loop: CASSLFMVETIAKNIQYF. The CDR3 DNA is TGTGCCAGCAGTTTATTCATGGTGGAGACTATAGCCAAAAACATTCAGTACTTC.

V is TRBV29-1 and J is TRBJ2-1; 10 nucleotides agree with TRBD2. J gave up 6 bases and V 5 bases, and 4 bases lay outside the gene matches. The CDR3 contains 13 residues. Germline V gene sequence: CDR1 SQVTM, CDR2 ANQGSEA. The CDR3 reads CSVPSGGFNEQFF. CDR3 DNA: TGCAGCGTTCCTAGCGGGGGATTCAATGAGCAGTTCTTC.

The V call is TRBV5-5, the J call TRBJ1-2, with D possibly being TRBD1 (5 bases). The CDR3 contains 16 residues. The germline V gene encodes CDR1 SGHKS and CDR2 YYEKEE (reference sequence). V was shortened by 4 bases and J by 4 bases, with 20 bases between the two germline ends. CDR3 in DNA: TGTGCCAGCAGCGTTGGGGCTTTGGCGGGACGCTATGGCTACACCTTC. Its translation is CASSVGALAGRYGYTF.

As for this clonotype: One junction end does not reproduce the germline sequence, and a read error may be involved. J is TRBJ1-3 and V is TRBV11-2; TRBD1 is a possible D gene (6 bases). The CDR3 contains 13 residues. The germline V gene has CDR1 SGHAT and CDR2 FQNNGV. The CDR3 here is CASTTGSGNTIYF. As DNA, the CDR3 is TGTGCAAGCACGACAGGCTCTGGAAACACCATATATTTT.

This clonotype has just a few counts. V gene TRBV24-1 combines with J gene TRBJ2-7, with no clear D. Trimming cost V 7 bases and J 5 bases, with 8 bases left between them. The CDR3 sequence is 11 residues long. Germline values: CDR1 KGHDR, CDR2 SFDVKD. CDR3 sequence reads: CATSENHEQYF. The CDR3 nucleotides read TGTGCCACCAGCGAAAACCACGAGCAGTACTTC.

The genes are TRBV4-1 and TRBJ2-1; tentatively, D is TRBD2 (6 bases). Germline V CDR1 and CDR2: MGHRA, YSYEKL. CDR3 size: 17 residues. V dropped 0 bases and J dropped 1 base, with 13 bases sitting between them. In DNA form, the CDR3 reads TGCGCCAGCAGCCAAGAACCGCCCGCGGGGTCCTACAATGAGCAGTTCTTC. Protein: CASSQEPPAGSYNEQFF.

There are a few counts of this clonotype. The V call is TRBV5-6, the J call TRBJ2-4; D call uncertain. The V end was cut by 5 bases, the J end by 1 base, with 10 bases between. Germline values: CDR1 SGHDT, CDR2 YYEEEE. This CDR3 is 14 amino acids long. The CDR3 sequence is CASSFGQAKNIQYF. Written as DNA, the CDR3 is TGTGCCAGCAGTTTCGGCCAGGCCAAAAACATTCAGTACTTC.